The rows below give T cell receptor beta chains drawn from one sample of a study of blood T cells in healthy people across ages. A single record per CDR3 protein comes from TCRdb applying MiXCR to the 5' RACE reads. The sample lists 1.5 million to 2 million distinct CDR3 sequences, roughly 27% seen once, with roughly 8% in the top ten. The sequenced sample consisted of blood. Receptor source: a woman in her 30s in good health. Both conserved end residues are part of each CDR3. A D gene is named only where the DNA matches it firmly. Size is omitted from some rows. Given values are once, few, many or a class for expanded clones.

D	J	V	size	DNA	CDR3
TRBD1	TRBJ2-1	TRBV11-1	.	TGTGCCAGCAGCACGGAACGTAGGGACAGGGGACTAGGGGGAGGGCAGAATGAGCGCTTCTTC	CASSTERRDRGLGGGQNERFF
TRBD1	TRBJ1-5	TRBV28	few	TGTGCCAGCAGTCTAGGACAGGCTTTCAATCAGCCCCAGCATTTT	CASSLGQAFNQPQHF
.	TRBJ1-1	TRBV7-9	.	TGTGCCAGCAGCTTGGATCAGGGACTGACGAACACTGAAGCTTTCTTT	CASSLDQGLTNTEAFF
TRBD1	TRBJ2-7	TRBV2	many	TGTGCCAGCAGTACCGGGACAGTCGAGCAGTACTTC	CASSTGTVEQYF
.	TRBJ1-5	TRBV28	.	TGTGCCAGCAGTTTAAGGTTTGCTACGGGCAATCAGCCCCAGCATTTT	CASSLRFATGNQPQHF
.	TRBJ1-2	TRBV10-3	few	TGTGTCATCAGTGAGTCCCAGGCTGGCTATACCTTC	CVISESQAGYTF
.	TRBJ2-7	TRBV7-2	.	TGTGCCAGCAGCTCCCGAACTAGTTCCTCCTACGAGCAGTACTTC	CASSSRTSSSYEQYF
.	TRBJ2-5	TRBV20-1	many	TGCAGTGCCCCCATGGGCGGTTCCGAGACCCAGTACTTC	CSAPMGGSETQYF
.	TRBJ2-3	TRBV20-1	few	TGCAGTTTCCTAGCGTCGAGCACAGATACGCAGTATTTT	CSFLASSTDTQYF
TRBD2	TRBJ2-3	TRBV15	.	TGTGCCACCAGCAGAGCTCGGACTAGCGGGAGCTCCACAGATACGCAGTATTTT	CATSRARTSGSSTDTQYF
.	TRBJ2-2	TRBV5-1	.	TGCGCCAGCAGTATGGTAGACACCGGGGAGCTGTTTTTT	CASSMVDTGELFF
TRBD1	TRBJ2-3	TRBV24-1	many	TGTGCCACCAGTCCACCCACAGGGGACGATACGCAGTATTTT	CATSPPTGDDTQYF
TRBD2	TRBJ2-7	TRBV5-5	many	TGTGCCAGCAGCCCAGGAGCGGGGTACTACGAGCAGTACTTC	CASSPGAGYYEQYF
TRBD2	TRBJ2-1	TRBV5-1	few	TGCGCCTGCAGCTTGGTTGTTAGCGGGGGACCGGGGGAGCAGTTCTTC	CACSLVVSGGPGEQFF
TRBD2	TRBJ2-3	TRBV7-9	few	TGTGCCAGCAGCCCGCTTAGCGGGAGGGCTGATACGCAGTATTTT	CASSPLSGRADTQYF
TRBD1	TRBJ1-2	TRBV7-9	many	TGTGCCAGCAGTCCACAGGGGGCGCAAGGCTACACCTTC	CASSPQGAQGYTF
.	TRBJ1-1	TRBV29-1	.	TGCAGCGCCCTTACAGGGAACACTGAAGCTTTCTTT	CSALTGNTEAFF
.	TRBJ2-4	TRBV5-1	.	TGCGCCAGCAGCTTGGAGACTACCGGAAAAAACATTCAGTACTTC	CASSLETTGKNIQYF
TRBD2	TRBJ2-1	TRBV7-9	.	TGTGCCAGCAGCTTAGAGTCCCAGCGGGGGAGCTCCTACAATGAGCAGTTCTTC	CASSLESQRGSSYNEQFF
.	TRBJ1-2	TRBV9	.	TGTGCCAGCAGCGTAGCAGGGAATCGTAACTATGGCTACACCTTC	CASSVAGNRNYGYTF
.	TRBJ2-1	TRBV10-3	.	TGTGCCATCAGTGACTTGGATCTAAGTTACAATGAGCAGTTCTTC	CAISDLDLSYNEQFF
.	TRBJ2-5	TRBV20-1	.	TGCAGTGCTAGAGATTCAAGTGTGATTGAGACCCAGGACTTC	CSARDSSVIETQDF
TRBD2	TRBJ2-3	TRBV10-3	few	TGTGCCATCAGTGAGTCGGGAAGCGGGGGGCCAGATACGCAGTATTTT	CAISESGSGGPDTQYF
.	TRBJ2-3	TRBV27	.	TGTGCCAGCGCCCAGGGCGGGGATACGCAGTATTTT	CASAQGGDTQYF
.	TRBJ1-5	TRBV7-9	.	TGTGCCAGCAGCTACGAAGGGCGAACTTATAGCAATCAGCCCCAGCATTTT	CASSYEGRTYSNQPQHF
.	TRBJ1-1	TRBV30	.	TGTGCCTGGAGTAAGGGTCAGACTCTCCGAAACACTGAAGCTTTCTTT	CAWSKGQTLRNTEAFF
.	TRBJ1-1	TRBV6-5	.	TGTGCCAGCAACCCCAGTTCGGTGGCGGACACTGAAGCTTTCTTT	CASNPSSVADTEAFF
TRBD1	TRBJ2-7	TRBV2	.	TGTGCCAGCAGTCGGGCCCGACAGGGGGCCAGCGAGCAGTACTTC	CASSRARQGASEQYF
.	TRBJ1-1	TRBV5-1	few	TGCGCCAGCAGAGAGGACACTGAAGCTTTCTTT	CASREDTEAFF
.	TRBJ2-1	TRBV5-1	many	TGCGCCAGCAGCTTCCTAGCGCCTTACAATGAGCAGTTCTTC	CASSFLAPYNEQFF
.	TRBJ2-6	TRBV29-1	many	TGCAGCGTTGATTCTGGGGCCAACGTCCTGACTTTC	CSVDSGANVLTF
.	TRBJ2-3	TRBV7-9	.	TGTGCCAGCAGCCGTAGCGTAACGATGGATATGCAGTATTTT	CASSRSVTMDMQYF
TRBD1	TRBJ2-1	TRBV30	.	TGTGCCTGGCAGGGGGCGCTGGGGTACAATGAGCAGTTCTTC	CAWQGALGYNEQFF
.	TRBJ2-5	TRBV5-1	few	TGCGCCAGCAGCGATCAAAGGCAAGAGACCCAGTACTTC	CASSDQRQETQYF
.	TRBJ2-7	TRBV12-3/TRBV12-4	.	TGTGCCAGCAGTCTAAGGGACTCCGGCTCCTACGAGCAGTACTTC	CASSLRDSGSYEQYF
.	TRBJ2-3	TRBV13	few	TGTGCCAGCACAAGGGGAGGAGCGGTAGATACGCAGTATTTT	CASTRGGAVDTQYF
.	TRBJ2-2	TRBV6-6	few	TGTGCCAGCAGTTACTCTTACAACACCGGGGAGCTGTTTTTT	CASSYSYNTGELFF
TRBD2	TRBJ2-5	TRBV20-1	.	TGCAGTGCTAGTTCGGCCACCGAGGGGATTTTAGCGGGAGGAGGCGTTGAGACCCAGTACTTC	CSASSATEGILAGGGVETQYF
.	TRBJ2-1	TRBV7-2	.	TGTGCCAGCAGCTTACGACCACGCGGGACCTCCCACAATGAGCAGTTCTTC	CASSLRPRGTSHNEQFF
TRBD1	TRBJ1-1	TRBV29-1	.	TGCAGCTCGGGACAGGGGGCCACTGAAGCTTTCTTT	CSSGQGATEAFF
TRBD2	TRBJ2-5	TRBV4-3	few	TGCGCCAGCAGCCAAGATAGGCTAGCGGGAGGTGGGACCCAGTACTTC	CASSQDRLAGGGTQYF